The text below deals with one T cell receptor (beta chain). Distinct nucleotide sequences in the sample also encode this CDR3. The study drew all its donors from Caucasian adults living in Nashville, Tennessee. Sequencing used immunoSEQ multiplex PCR; TCRdb keeps in-frame clones, though not all of them. The sample contains 450,000 to 650,000 clones, roughly four fifths of which appear only once. The sample comes from a study of shared clonotypes between healthy human individuals. Study-wide background: Donor composition was a couple of women and a few men, aged 18 to 49.

Looked up from germline, CDR1 is LNHDA and CDR2 is SQIVND (reference sequence). This CDR3 is 15 amino acids long. With 3 bases clipped from V and 2 bases from J, the junction kept 6 bases outside the gene matches. The specimen sequenced was PBMCs. The rearrangement uses TRBV19 and TRBJ1-2; the match to TRBD1 covers 7 bases. This TCR was sampled from a woman aged 40 to 50 in good health. Some clones in this sample may be carry-over from other donors' samples. The CDR3 nucleotides are TGTGCCAGTAGTATCGGAGACAGGGAGAACTATGGCTACACCTTC. Translation gives CASSIGDRENYGYTF.